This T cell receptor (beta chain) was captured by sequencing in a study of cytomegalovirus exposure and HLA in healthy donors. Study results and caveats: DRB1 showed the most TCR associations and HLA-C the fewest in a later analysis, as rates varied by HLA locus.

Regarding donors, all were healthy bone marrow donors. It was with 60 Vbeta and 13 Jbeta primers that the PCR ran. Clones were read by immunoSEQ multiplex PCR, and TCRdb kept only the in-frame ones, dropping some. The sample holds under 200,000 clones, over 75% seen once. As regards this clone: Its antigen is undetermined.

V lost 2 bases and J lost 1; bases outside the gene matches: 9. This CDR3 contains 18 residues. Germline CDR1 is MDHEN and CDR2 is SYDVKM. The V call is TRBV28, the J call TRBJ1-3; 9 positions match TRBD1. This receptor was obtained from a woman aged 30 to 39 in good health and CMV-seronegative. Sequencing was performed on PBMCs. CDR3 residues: CASSLPRTGVFSGNTIYF. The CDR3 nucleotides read TGTGCCAGCAGTTTACCCAGGACAGGGGTTTTTTCTGGAAACACCATATATTTT. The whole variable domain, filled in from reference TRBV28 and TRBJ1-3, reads DVKVTQSSRYLVKRTGEKVFLECVQDMDHENMFWYRQDPGLGLRLIYFSYDVKMKEKGDIPEGYSVSREKKERFSLILESASTNQTSMYLCASSLPRTGVFSGNTIYFGEGSWLTVV.